This TCR beta chain appears in the sequencing data of a study of Graves' ophthalmopathy and Graves' hyperthyroidism. For the study at large: Before any treatment was given, at initial diagnosis, peripheral blood was collected.

Study results and limitations: Most thyroid clonotypes expanded beyond 0.001 frequency were also found in blood.

Moderate-to-severe activity, with CAS ≥3, NOSPECS ≥4 and duration under 3 months, characterized the donors with ophthalmopathy. Researchers turned away patients with other autoimmune diseases, uncontrolled infections, pregnancy or lactation. RNA transcripts were the source from which TCR beta CDR3 regions were amplified. After a first-round RT-PCR with HTBI primers, a second-round multiplex PCR was run. MiXCR was run by TCRdb on the multiplex PCR reads, yielding one entry per CDR3 protein. Of approximately 150,000 distinct CDR3 sequences listed, 39% are singletons. This clonotype was seen many times. Its target is unknown. The CDR3 sequence is 15 residues long. Per the germline V gene, CDR1 is KGHSH and CDR2 is LQKENI. Trimming removed 3 bases from V and 7 bases from J, with 19 bases in between.

Sample: peripheral blood. The receptor comes from a man between 25 and 39 years old with Graves' ophthalmopathy. The chain has TRBV18 and TRBJ2-7; D unresolved. Written as DNA, the CDR3 is TGTGCCAGCTCACCTCCCTCGGGTAGCAGAGAGGAGCAGTACTTC. This codes for CASSPPSGSREEQYF.